The clone carrying this T cell receptor beta chain was detected ten times or more. CDR1 is MNHEY and CDR2 is SMNVEV in the germline V gene (reference sequence). This CDR3 is 15 amino acids long. After removal of 5 bases from V and 0 bases from J, the junction contained 6 bases not matched to a gene. The record originates from a study of T cells in Graves' hyperthyroidism and ophthalmopathy. RNA transcripts served as the template for amplifying TCR beta CDR3 regions. The HTBI primer set was used in a first-round RT-PCR of the TCR CDR3. TCRdb itself ran the multiplex PCR reads through MiXCR, one entry per CDR3 protein. The sample consists of around 610,000 distinct CDR3 sequences, around 15% of them appearing once.

The source of this sequence is a woman between 40 and 50 years old with Graves' ophthalmopathy. V is TRBV27 and J is TRBJ1-1; TRBD1 agrees at 7 bases. The sample taken for sequencing was blood. CDR3 residues: CASSQTGDLNTEAFF. The CDR3 nucleotides are TGTGCCAGCAGTCAAACAGGGGACCTGAACACTGAAGCTTTCTTT.